This is a list of T cell receptor beta chains from one sample in a study of vaccination effects on CD4 cells after COVID-19. The method was immunoSEQ multiplex PCR; TCRdb's version includes in-frame clones alone and lacks a portion of them. The sample lists under 80,000 clones; about 80% were seen once. These receptors' targets are unknown. The sample was CD4+ T cells from PBMCs cultured with HCoV-229E spike peptides, taken after COVID-19 vaccination. These receptors were taken from a human donor who received a COVID-19 vaccine. The CDR3 runs from the conserved cysteine through the conserved F or W. Each record gives: V gene, CDR3 length, J gene, D gene, clone size, CDR3 DNA, CDR3 protein. D genes are given only for firm matches. Not every row has a clone size; where given, it reads once, few, many or a size class.

TRBV6-4	15	TRBJ1-5	NA	NA	TGTGCCAGCAGTGAAATGATGGGGGCGGGTCAGCCCCAGCATTTT	CASSEMMGAGQPQHF
TRBV5-5	13	TRBJ1-3	NA	few	TGTGCCAGCAGCTTTTATGGGGGAAACACCATATATTTT	CASSFYGGNTIYF
TRBV3-1/TRBV3-2	15	TRBJ2-5	NA	NA	TGTGCCAGCAGCCAAGAAGGTGGGGTGAGAGAGACCCAGTACTTC	CASSQEGGVRETQYF
TRBV27	16	TRBJ2-1	TRBD2	NA	TGTGCCAGCAGTTTAGACTCTAGGCGGGGGTTCAATGAGCAGTTCTTC	CASSLDSRRGFNEQFF
TRBV12-5	14	TRBJ1-2	TRBD1	NA	TGTGCTAGTAATTTAGGGGGCGGATTTGAGGGCTACACCTTC	CASNLGGGFEGYTF
TRBV3-1/TRBV3-2	16	TRBJ2-3	NA	NA	TGTGCCAGCAGCCAAGTGTCCGGGGGACCCACAGATACGCAGTATTTT	CASSQVSGGPTDTQYF
TRBV5-1	16	TRBJ2-3	TRBD1	few	TGCGCCAGCGGACCAACCGGGACAGGGAACACAGATACGCAGTATTTT	CASGPTGTGNTDTQYF
TRBV12-3/TRBV12-4	13	TRBJ1-4	NA	NA	TGTGCCAGCTGGATCGGACCTAATGAAAAACTGTTTTTT	CASWIGPNEKLFF
TRBV9	17	TRBJ1-1	TRBD1	NA	TGTGCCAGCAGCTCCCGACAGGGTACAAGGGTGGGCACTGAAGCTTTCTTT	CASSSRQGTRVGTEAFF
TRBV24-1	15	TRBJ2-5	NA	NA	TGTGCCACCAGTGACCTCGACGGGGACCAAGAGACCCAGTACTTC	CATSDLDGDQETQYF
TRBV6-5	15	TRBJ1-2	TRBD1	NA	TGTGCCAGCAGTTACTCGGGACAGGTGGGGTATGGCTACACCTTC	CASSYSGQVGYGYTF
TRBV28	14	TRBJ1-5	TRBD1	few	TGTGCCAGCAGTAGTCAGGGGGCGCGGCAGCCCCAGCATTTT	CASSSQGARQPQHF
TRBV10-3	13	TRBJ1-3	NA	few	TGTGCCATCAGTGGAGCGACAGGAAACACCATATATTTT	CAISGATGNTIYF
TRBV4-1	15	TRBJ2-1	TRBD1	few	TGCGCCACATCTAGCCGGGACAGGGGAAAGAAGGAGCAGTTCTTC	CATSSRDRGKKEQFF
TRBV28	16	TRBJ2-5	NA	NA	TGTGCCAGCAGTTTATCCGGCGGGGGAGGACAGGAGACCCAGTACTTC	CASSLSGGGGQETQYF
TRBV2	14	TRBJ1-5	NA	NA	TGTGCCAGCAGTGACTCGTTACGCAATCAGCCCCAGCATTTT	CASSDSLRNQPQHF
TRBV4-1	15	TRBJ2-5	NA	NA	TGCGCCAGCAGCCAAGGGTGGGTCGGGAGCGAGACCCAGTACTTC	CASSQGWVGSETQYF
TRBV7-2	15	TRBJ2-3	TRBD1	NA	TGTGCCAGCAGCTTAGTTGGGGACAGGGCAGATACGCAGTATTTT	CASSLVGDRADTQYF
TRBV7-3	15	TRBJ2-5	NA	NA	TGTGCCAGCAGCTCCTTGGGACATCAAGGAGAGACCCAGTACTTC	CASSSLGHQGETQYF
TRBV5-1	15	TRBJ2-1	TRBD2	NA	TGCGCCAGCAGCTCGATAGCGGGACTCGGGAATGAGCAGTTCTTC	CASSSIAGLGNEQFF
TRBV6-2/TRBV6-3	14	TRBJ1-6	NA	large	TGTGCCAGCAGTTCCCGGAGCGGCGGGGAGACCCTCCACTTT	CASSSRSGGETLHF
TRBV30	13	TRBJ1-1	NA	once	TGTGCCTGGAGTGTGGCGGGAGGGACTGAAGCTTTCTTT	CAWSVAGGTEAFF
TRBV5-1	14	TRBJ2-1	NA	NA	TGCGCCAGCGCGGGACTGCTGACCTACAATGAGCAGTTCTTC	CASAGLLTYNEQFF
TRBV15	16	TRBJ1-4	NA	NA	TGTGCCACCAGCAAGCAGGGAATGGCCGATAAGGGAAAACTGTTTTTT	CATSKQGMADKGKLFF
TRBV6-2/TRBV6-3	14	TRBJ2-3	NA	NA	TGTGCCAGCAGTTACAGAGTTAGCACAGATACGCAGTATTTT	CASSYRVSTDTQYF
TRBV19	13	TRBJ2-3	TRBD1	NA	TGTGCCAGTAGTATACAGGGGGCAGATACGCAGTATTTT	CASSIQGADTQYF
TRBV9	12	TRBJ2-5	NA	NA	TGTGCCAGCAGCGGAAACCGGGAGACCCAGTACTTC	CASSGNRETQYF
TRBV3-1/TRBV3-2	19	TRBJ1-4	NA	NA	TGTGCCAGCAGCCAAGATACCCGACAGTCGAATGCAACTAATGAAAAACTGTTTTTT	CASSQDTRQSNATNEKLFF
TRBV5-1	13	TRBJ2-5	NA	NA	TGCGCCAGCACCCAACCGGGGAGGGAGACCCAGTACTTC	CASTQPGRETQYF
TRBV5-1	15	TRBJ2-5	NA	NA	TGCGCCAGCAGCGCCCGGGGTGGGGGTCAGGAGACCCAGTACTTC	CASSARGGGQETQYF
TRBV12-3/TRBV12-4	12	TRBJ1-5	NA	NA	TGTGCCAGCAGCCCGGGGCTGCAGCCCCAGCATTTT	CASSPGLQPQHF
TRBV3-1/TRBV3-2	13	TRBJ1-1	NA	NA	TGTGCCAGCAGCGTGGTCCTGAACACTGAAGCTTTCTTT	CASSVVLNTEAFF
TRBV5-1	17	TRBJ1-2	TRBD1	NA	TGCGCCAGCAGCCCTACCTCGGGACAGGGGAAATACTATGGCTACACCTTC	CASSPTSGQGKYYGYTF
TRBV28	15	TRBJ2-5	TRBD1	NA	TGTGCCAGCAGGGGACAGGACGGACGTGGGGAGACCCAGTACTTC	CASRGQDGRGETQYF
TRBV9	14	TRBJ2-2	NA	few	TGTGCCAGCAGCCCTCGGGGGTCCACCGGGGAGCTGTTTTTT	CASSPRGSTGELFF
TRBV4-3	16	TRBJ1-2	NA	NA	TGCGCCAGCAGCCAAGGATCGGGCATCGCTAACTATGGCTACACCTTC	CASSQGSGIANYGYTF
TRBV30	13	TRBJ2-2	NA	once	TGTGCCTGGAGTGGAGGACGGATCGGGGAGCTGTTTTTT	CAWSGGRIGELFF
TRBV6-2/TRBV6-3	15	TRBJ1-5	NA	few	TGTGCCAGCAGCACCGGGGGCTATAGCAATCAGCCCCAGCATTTT	CASSTGGYSNQPQHF
TRBV15	14	TRBJ1-5	NA	NA	TGTGCCACCAGCGAACAGAATAGCAATCAGCCCCAGCATTTT	CATSEQNSNQPQHF
TRBV5-1	15	TRBJ2-6	NA	NA	TGCGCCAGCAGCTTGGTGGCTTCTGGGGCCAACGTCCTGACTTTC	CASSLVASGANVLTF
TRBV5-1	15	TRBJ1-2	TRBD1	NA	TGCGCCAGCAGCTTCGCAACAGGGACAGCCTATGGCTACACCTTC	CASSFATGTAYGYTF
TRBV6-5	13	TRBJ1-1	NA	NA	TGTGCCAGTCGCCTGGAGGGTCGAACTGAAGCTTTCTTT	CASRLEGRTEAFF
TRBV5-1	13	TRBJ2-3	NA	NA	TGCGCCAGCAGCTTGAAAGGAACAGATACGCAGTATTTT	CASSLKGTDTQYF
TRBV11-2	15	TRBJ1-5	TRBD1	few	TGTGCCAGCAGCGGGGACAGTTATAGCAATCAGCCCCAGCATTTT	CASSGDSYSNQPQHF
TRBV11-2	15	TRBJ1-1	TRBD1	NA	TGTGCCAGCAGAGTGCCGGGACAGCGGAACACTGAAGCTTTCTTT	CASRVPGQRNTEAFF
TRBV11-2	12	TRBJ2-5	TRBD1	NA	TGTGCCAGCAGCCCGACAGGGGTGACCCAGTACTTC	CASSPTGVTQYF
TRBV5-1	17	TRBJ2-6	NA	NA	TGCGCCAGCAGCCCCGGACGGGACAACTCTGGGGCCAACGTCCTGACTTTC	CASSPGRDNSGANVLTF
TRBV15	15	TRBJ1-5	NA	NA	TGTGCCACCAGCAGAGATGGGGGACTCAATCAGCCCCAGCATTTT	CATSRDGGLNQPQHF
TRBV3-1/TRBV3-2	16	TRBJ2-5	TRBD1	NA	TGTGCCAGCAGTCACAGGGGGCGCTGGGTACAAGAGACCCAGTACTTC	CASSHRGRWVQETQYF
TRBV4-3	15	TRBJ1-3	NA	few	TGCGCCAGCAGCCAAGCTCAGGTTCAGGCGGACACCATATATTTT	CASSQAQVQADTIYF
TRBV7-2	17	TRBJ2-3	TRBD1	NA	TGTGCCAGCAGCTTTAGCCGGGGCCAGGGGGGCACAGATACGCAGTATTTT	CASSFSRGQGGTDTQYF